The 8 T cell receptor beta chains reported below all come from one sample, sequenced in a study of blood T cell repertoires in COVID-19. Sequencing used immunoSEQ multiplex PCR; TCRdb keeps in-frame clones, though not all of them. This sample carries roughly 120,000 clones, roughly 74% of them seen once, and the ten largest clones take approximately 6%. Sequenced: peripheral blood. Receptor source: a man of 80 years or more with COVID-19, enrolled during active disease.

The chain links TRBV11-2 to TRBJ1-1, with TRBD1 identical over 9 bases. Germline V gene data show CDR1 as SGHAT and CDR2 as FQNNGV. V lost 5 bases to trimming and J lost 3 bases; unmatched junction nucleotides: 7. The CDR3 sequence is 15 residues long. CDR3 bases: TGTGCCAGCAGCATCCCGACAGGGGGGGACACTGAAGCTTTCTTT. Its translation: CASSIPTGGDTEAFF.

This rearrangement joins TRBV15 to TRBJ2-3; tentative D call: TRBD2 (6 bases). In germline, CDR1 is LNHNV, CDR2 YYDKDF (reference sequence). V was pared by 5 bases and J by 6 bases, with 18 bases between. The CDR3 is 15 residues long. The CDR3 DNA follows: TGTGCCACCAGCGGGATGTCCGGGAGACTTGATACGCAGTATTTT. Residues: CATSGMSGRLDTQYF.

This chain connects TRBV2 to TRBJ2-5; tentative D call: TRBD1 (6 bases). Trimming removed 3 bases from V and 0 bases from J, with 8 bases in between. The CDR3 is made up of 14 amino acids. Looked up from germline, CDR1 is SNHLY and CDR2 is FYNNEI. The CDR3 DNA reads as TGTGCCAGCAGTGATAACAGGGACCAAGAGACCCAGTACTTC. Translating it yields CASSDNRDQETQYF.

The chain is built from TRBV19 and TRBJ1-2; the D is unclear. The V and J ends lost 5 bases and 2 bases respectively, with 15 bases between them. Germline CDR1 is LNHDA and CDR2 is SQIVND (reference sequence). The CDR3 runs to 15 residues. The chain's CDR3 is CASSFEGSLNYGYTF. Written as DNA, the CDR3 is TGTGCCAGTAGTTTTGAAGGGAGTCTGAACTATGGCTACACCTTC. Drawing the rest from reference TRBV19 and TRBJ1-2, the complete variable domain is DGGITQSPKYLFRKEGQNVTLSCEQNLNHDAMYWYRQDPGQGLRLIYYSQIVNDFQKGDIAEGYSVSREKKESFPLTVTSAQKNPTAFYLCASSFEGSLNYGYTFGSGTRLTVV.

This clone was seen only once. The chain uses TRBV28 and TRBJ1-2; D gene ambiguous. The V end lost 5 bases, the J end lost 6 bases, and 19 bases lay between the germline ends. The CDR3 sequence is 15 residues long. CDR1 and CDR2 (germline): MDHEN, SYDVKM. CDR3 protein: CASSPPFGQRDGYTF. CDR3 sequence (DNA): TGTGCCAGCAGTCCCCCCTTCGGCCAGAGGGATGGCTACACCTTC.

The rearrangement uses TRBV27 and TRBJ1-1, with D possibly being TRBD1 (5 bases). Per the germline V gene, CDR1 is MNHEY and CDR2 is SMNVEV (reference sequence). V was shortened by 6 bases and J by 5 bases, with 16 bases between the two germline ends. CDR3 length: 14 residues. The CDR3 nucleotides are TGTGCCAGCAGAATGACAGTGGCTGGAACTGAAGCTTTCTTT. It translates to CASRMTVAGTEAFF.

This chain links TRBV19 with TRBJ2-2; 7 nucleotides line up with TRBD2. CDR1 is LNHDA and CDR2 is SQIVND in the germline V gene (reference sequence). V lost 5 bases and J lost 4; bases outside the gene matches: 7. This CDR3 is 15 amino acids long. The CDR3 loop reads CASSYRDYPTGELFF. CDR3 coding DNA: TGTGCCAGTAGTTATCGGGACTACCCCACCGGGGAGCTGTTTTTT.

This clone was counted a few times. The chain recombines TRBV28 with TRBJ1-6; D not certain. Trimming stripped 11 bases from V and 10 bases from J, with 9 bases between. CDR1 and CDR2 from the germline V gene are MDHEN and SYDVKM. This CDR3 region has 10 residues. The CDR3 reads CAAGSSPLHF. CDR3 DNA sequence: TGTGCCGCCGGGAGCTCACCCCTCCACTTT.